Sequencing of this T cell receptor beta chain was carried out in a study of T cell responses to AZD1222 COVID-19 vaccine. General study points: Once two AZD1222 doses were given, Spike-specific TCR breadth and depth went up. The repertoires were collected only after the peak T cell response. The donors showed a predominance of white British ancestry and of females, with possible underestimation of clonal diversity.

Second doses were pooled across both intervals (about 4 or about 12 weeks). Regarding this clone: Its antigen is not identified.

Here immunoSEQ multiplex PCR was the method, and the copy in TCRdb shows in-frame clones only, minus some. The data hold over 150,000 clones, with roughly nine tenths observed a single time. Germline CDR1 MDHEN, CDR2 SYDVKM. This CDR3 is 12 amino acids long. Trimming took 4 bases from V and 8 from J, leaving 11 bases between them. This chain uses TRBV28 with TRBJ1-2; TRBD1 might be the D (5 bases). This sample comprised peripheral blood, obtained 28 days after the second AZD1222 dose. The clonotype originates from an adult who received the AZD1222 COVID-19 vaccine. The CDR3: CASSSDIRGYTF. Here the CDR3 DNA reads TGTGCCAGCAGTTCGGACATAAGGGGCTACACCTTC.